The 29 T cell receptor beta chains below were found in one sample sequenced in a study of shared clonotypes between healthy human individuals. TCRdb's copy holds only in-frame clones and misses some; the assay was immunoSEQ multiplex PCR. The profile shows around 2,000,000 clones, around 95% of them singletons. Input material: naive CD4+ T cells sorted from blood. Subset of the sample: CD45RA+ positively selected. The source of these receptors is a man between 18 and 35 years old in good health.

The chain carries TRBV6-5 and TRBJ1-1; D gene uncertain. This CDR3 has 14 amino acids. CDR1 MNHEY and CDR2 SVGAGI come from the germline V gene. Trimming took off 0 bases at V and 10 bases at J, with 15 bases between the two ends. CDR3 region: CASSYSSVNRGAFF. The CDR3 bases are TGTGCCAGCAGTTACTCGAGCGTCAATCGGGGAGCTTTCTTT.

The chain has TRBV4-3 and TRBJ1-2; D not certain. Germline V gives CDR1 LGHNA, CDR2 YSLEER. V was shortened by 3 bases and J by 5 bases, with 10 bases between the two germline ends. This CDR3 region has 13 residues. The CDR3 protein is CASSQGTTYGYTF. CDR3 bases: TGCGCCAGCAGCCAGGGTACTACTTATGGCTACACCTTC.

CDR3 in amino acids: CASSSTPVLGSPLHF. The CDR3 coding sequence is TGCGCCAGCAGCTCGACACCGGTTTTAGGTTCACCCCTCCACTTT. The rearrangement uses TRBV5-1 and TRBJ1-6; no definite D call. The CDR3 is 15 amino acids. Germline V gene sequence: CDR1 SGHRS, CDR2 YFSETQ. Trimming removed 3 bases at V and 9 bases at J, with 16 bases between.

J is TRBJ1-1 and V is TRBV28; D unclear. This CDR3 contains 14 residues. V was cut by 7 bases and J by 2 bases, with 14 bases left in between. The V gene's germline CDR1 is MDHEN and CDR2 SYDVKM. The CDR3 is CASTNPTVNTEAFF. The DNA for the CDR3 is TGTGCCAGCACCAATCCCACGGTTAACACTGAAGCTTTCTTT.

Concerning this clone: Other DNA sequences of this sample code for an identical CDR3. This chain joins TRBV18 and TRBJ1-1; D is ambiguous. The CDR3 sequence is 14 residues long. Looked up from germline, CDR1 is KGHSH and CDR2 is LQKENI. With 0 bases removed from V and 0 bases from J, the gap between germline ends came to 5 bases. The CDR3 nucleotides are TGTGCCAGCTCACCACCCTCAGTGAACACTGAAGCTTTCTTT. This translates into CASSPPSVNTEAFF. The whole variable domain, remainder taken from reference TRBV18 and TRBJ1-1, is NAGVMQNPRHLVRRRGQEARLRCSPMKGHSHVYWYRQLPEEGLKFMVYLQKENIIDESGMPKERFSAEFPKEGPSILRIQQVVRGDSAAYFCASSPPSVNTEAFFGQGTRLTVV.

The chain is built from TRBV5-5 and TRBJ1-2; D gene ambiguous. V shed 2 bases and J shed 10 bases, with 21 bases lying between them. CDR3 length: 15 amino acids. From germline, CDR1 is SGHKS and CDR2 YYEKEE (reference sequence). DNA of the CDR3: TGTGCCAGCAGCTTTGGGATCGGGTTACTGGAGGACTACACCTTC. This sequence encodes CASSFGIGLLEDYTF.

Written as DNA, the CDR3 is TGTGCCAGCAGCTTACTGACAGGGGGCAGGAACACTGAAGCTTTCTTT. Its protein is CASSLLTGGRNTEAFF. This chain links TRBV7-9 with TRBJ1-1; 10 positions match TRBD1. Germline-derived CDR1 and CDR2 are SEHNR and FQNEAQ (reference sequence). The V segment lost 2 bases and the J segment 1 base; nucleotides outside the gene matches: 4. This CDR3 has 16 residues.

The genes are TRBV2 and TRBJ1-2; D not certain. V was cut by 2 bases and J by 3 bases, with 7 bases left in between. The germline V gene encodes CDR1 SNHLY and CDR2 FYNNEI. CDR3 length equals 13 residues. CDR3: CASSEYSDYGYTF. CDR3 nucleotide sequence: TGTGCCAGCAGTGAATATTCTGACTATGGCTACACCTTC. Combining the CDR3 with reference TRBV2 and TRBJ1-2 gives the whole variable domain EPEVTQTPSHQVTQMGQEVILRCVPISNHLYFYWYRQILGQKVEFLVSFYNNEISEKSEIFDDQFSVERPDGSNFTLKIRSTKLEDSAMYFCASSEYSDYGYTFGSGTRLTVV.

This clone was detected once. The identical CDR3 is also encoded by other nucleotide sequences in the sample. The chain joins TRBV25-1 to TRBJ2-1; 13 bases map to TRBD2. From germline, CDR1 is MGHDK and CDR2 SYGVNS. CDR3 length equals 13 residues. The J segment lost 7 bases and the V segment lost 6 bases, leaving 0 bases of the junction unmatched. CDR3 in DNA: TGTGCCAGCAGACTAGCGGGGGGGAATGAGCAGTTCTTC. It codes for CASRLAGGNEQFF.

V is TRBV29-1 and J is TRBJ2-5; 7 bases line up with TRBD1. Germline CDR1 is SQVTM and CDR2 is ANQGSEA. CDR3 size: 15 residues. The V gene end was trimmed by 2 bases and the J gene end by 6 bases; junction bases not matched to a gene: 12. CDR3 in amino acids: CSVEMLRGLGKTQYF. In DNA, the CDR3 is TGCAGCGTTGAAATGCTTAGGGGGCTGGGGAAGACCCAGTACTTC.

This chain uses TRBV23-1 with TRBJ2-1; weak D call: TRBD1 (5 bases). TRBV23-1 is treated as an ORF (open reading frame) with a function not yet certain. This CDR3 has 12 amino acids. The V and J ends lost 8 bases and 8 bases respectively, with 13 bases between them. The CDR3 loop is CASPRQTDEQFF. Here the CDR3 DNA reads TGCGCCAGCCCCCGACAGACCGATGAGCAGTTCTTC.

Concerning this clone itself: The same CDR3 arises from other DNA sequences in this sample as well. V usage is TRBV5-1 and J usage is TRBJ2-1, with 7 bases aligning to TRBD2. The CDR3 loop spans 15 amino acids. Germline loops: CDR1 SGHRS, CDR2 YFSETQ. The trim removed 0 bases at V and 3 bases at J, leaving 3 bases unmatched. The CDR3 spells CASSLALAGYNEQFF. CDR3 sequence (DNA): TGCGCCAGCAGCTTGGCCTTAGCGGGCTACAATGAGCAGTTCTTC.

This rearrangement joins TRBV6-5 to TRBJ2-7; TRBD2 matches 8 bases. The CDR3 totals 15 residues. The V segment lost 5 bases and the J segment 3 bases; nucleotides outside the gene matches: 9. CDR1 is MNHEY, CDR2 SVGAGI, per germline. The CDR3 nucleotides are TGTGCCAGCAGTCAGCTAGGGACTAGAGGCTACGAGCAGTACTTC. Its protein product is CASSQLGTRGYEQYF.

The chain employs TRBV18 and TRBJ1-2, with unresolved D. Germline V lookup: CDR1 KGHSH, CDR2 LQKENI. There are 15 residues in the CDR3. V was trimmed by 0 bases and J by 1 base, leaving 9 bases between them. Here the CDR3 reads CASSPPSILNYGYTF. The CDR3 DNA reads TGTGCCAGCTCACCACCGTCCATTCTTAACTATGGCTACACCTTC. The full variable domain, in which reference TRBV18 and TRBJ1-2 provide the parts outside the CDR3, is NAGVMQNPRHLVRRRGQEARLRCSPMKGHSHVYWYRQLPEEGLKFMVYLQKENIIDESGMPKERFSAEFPKEGPSILRIQQVVRGDSAAYFCASSPPSILNYGYTFGSGTRLTVV.

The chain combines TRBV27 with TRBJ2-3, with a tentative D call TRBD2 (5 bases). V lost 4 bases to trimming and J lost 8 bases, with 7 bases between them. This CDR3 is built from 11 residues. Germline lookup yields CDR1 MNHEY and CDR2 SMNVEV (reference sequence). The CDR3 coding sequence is TGTGCCAGCAGTTCTGAGGGTACGCAGTATTTT. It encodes CASSSEGTQYF.

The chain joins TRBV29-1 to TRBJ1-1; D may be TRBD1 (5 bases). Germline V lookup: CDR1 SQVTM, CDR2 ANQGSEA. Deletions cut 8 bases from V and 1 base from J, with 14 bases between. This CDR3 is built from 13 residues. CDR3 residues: CSISRDPNTEAFF. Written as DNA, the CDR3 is TGCAGCATATCCCGGGACCCGAACACTGAAGCTTTCTTT.

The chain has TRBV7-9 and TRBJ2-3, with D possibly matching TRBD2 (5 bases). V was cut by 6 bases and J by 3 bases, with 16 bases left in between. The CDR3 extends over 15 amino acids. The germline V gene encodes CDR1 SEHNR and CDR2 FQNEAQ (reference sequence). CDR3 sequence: CASSPGNVGTDTQYF. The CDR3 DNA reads TGTGCCAGCAGTCCCGGGAATGTTGGTACAGATACGCAGTATTTT.

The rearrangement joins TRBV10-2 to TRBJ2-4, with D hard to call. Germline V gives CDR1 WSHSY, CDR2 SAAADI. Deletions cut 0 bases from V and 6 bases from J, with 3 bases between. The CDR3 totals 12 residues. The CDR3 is CASSESGNIQYF. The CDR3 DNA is TGCGCCAGCAGTGAGTCAGGAAACATTCAGTACTTC.

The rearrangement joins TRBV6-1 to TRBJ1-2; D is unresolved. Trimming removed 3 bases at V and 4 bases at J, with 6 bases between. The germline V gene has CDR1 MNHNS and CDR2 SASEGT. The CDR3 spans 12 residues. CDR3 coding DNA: TGTGCCAGCAGTGATCAGAGCTATGGCTACACCTTC. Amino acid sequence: CASSDQSYGYTF.

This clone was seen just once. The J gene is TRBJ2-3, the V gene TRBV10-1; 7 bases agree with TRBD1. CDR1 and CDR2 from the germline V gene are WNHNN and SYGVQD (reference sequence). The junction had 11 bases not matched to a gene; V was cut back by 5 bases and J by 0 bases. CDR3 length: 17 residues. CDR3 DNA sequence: TGCGCCAGCAGTTCCGGGACAGTGTTAACTAGCACAGATACGCAGTATTTT. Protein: CASSSGTVLTSTDTQYF.

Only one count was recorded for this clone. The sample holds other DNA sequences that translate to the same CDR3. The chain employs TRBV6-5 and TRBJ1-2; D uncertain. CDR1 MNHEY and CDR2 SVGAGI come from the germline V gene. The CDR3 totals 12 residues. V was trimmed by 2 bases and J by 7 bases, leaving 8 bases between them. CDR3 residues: CASSYRGGGYTF. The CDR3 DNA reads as TGTGCCAGCAGTTACCGGGGAGGTGGCTACACCTTC.

The CDR3, as DNA: TGTGCCAGCAGTTCGCGGAACACCATATATTTT. It encodes CASSSRNTIYF. The chain couples TRBV6-5 to TRBJ1-3; D uncertain. CDR1 and CDR2 from the germline V gene are MNHEY and SVGAGI. The CDR3 consists of 11 residues. V was cut by 4 bases and J by 7 bases, with 5 bases left in between.

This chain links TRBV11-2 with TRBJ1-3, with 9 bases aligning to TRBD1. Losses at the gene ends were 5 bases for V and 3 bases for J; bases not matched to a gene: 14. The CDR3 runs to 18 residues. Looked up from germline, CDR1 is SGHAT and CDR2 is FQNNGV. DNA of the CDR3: TGTGCCAGCAGCCTGAGGACAGGGGAGCTCTCGGGTGGAAACACCATATATTTT. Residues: CASSLRTGELSGGNTIYF.

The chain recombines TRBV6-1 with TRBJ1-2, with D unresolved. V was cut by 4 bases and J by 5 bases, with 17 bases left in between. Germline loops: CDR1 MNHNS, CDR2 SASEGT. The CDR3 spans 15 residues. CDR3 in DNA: TGTGCCAGCAGTGGAACCAACGTAGGATATTATGGCTACACCTTC. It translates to CASSGTNVGYYGYTF.

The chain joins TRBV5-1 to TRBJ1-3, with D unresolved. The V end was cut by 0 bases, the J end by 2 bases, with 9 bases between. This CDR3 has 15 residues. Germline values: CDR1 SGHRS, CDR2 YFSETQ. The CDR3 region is CASSLEASPGNTIYF. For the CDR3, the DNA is TGCGCCAGCAGCTTGGAGGCGTCCCCTGGAAACACCATATATTTT.

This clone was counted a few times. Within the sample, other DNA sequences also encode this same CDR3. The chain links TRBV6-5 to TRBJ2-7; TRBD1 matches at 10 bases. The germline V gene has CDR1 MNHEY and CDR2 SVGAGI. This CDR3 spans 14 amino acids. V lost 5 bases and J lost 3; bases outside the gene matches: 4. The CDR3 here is CASSRGTGDYEQYF. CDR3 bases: TGTGCCAGCAGTCGAGGGACAGGGGACTACGAGCAGTACTTC.

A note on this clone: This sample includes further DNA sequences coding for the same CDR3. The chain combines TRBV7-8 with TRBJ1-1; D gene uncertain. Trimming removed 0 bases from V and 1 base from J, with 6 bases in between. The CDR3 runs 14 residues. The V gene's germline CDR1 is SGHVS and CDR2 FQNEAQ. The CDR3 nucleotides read TGTGCCAGCAGCTTAGCCCCAGGGAACACTGAAGCTTTCTTT. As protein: CASSLAPGNTEAFF.

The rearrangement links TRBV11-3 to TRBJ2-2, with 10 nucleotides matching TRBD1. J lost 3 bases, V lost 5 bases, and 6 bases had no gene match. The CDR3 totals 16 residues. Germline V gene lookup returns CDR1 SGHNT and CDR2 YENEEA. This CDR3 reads CASSGGTGADTGELFF. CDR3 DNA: TGTGCCAGCAGCGGCGGGACAGGGGCTGACACCGGGGAGCTGTTTTTT.

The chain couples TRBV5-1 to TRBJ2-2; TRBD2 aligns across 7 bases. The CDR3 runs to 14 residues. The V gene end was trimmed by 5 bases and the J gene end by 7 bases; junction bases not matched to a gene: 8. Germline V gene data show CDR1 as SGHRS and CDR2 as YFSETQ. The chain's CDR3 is CASRQTSVGGELFF. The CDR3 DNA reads TGCGCCAGCAGGCAAACTAGCGTAGGCGGGGAGCTGTTTTTT.